What follows is one T cell receptor (beta chain) and its context. The source of the sample is a study of tumor-infiltrating lymphocytes in primary liver carcinoma. Germline-derived CDR1 and CDR2 are SGHRS and YFSETQ. The CDR3 spans 17 residues. V lost 10 bases and J lost 0, with 20 bases in between. Germline DNA was also extracted, with blood RNA taken from unsorted whole blood. Production of TCR beta cDNA used around 460 ng total RNA together with a constant-region primer. Investigators got TCR beta libraries out of three nested multiplex PCR rounds, done with slightly modified ARM-PCR. Forward primers for TRBV1-TRBV30 and a C-beta reverse primer served the first two PCR rounds, at 10 cycles each. TCRdb processed the multiplex PCR reads anew with MiXCR; each CDR3 protein has one entry. There are about 200,000 distinct CDR3 sequences in the sample; about 61% occur only once, and around 7.1% lies in the top ten.

The sequenced material came from peripheral blood. The chain carries TRBV5-1 and TRBJ2-6, with D unresolved. The clonotype originates from a woman between 55 and 75 years old with primary liver carcinoma and hepatitis B virus infection. The CDR3 sequence: CARELLTRSSGANVLTF. DNA of the CDR3: TGCGCCCGCGAACTCCTGACGCGCAGCTCTGGGGCCAACGTCCTGACTTTC.